Sequencing of this T cell receptor (beta chain) was carried out in a study of blood T cell repertoires in COVID-19. On the study more broadly: Acute-phase and convalescent COVID-19 samples originated in the United States, Italy and Spain. T cells, B-cell-depleted T cells, or PBMCs provided the cDNA or gDNA that served as material.

CDR1 and CDR2 (germline): KGHSH, LQKENI. The CDR3 runs 16 residues. V lost 4 bases and J lost 2; bases outside the gene matches: 1. Profiling relied on immunoSEQ multiplex PCR, and the TCRdb table lists in-frame clones only, not all of them. This table has some 180,000 clones, 88% appearing once. The receptor was isolated from a man aged 35 to 55 with active or convalescent COVID-19. The chain carries TRBV18 and TRBJ2-2; 13 bases map to TRBD2. What was sequenced was peripheral blood. CDR3 DNA: TGTGCCAGCTCACGACTAGCGGGGGGCAACACCGGGGAGCTGTTTTTT. This codes for CASSRLAGGNTGELFF. The entire variable domain, with the rest obtained from reference TRBV18 and TRBJ2-2, is as follows: NAGVMQNPRHLVRRRGQEARLRCSPMKGHSHVYWYRQLPEEGLKFMVYLQKENIIDESGMPKERFSAEFPKEGPSILRIQQVVRGDSAAYFCASSRLAGGNTGELFFGEGSRLTVL.